The present entry profiles one T cell receptor (beta chain) with its context. There is no known antigen for this receptor. A read error may produce the germline difference seen at one junction end. The library was produced with the immunoSEQ multiplex PCR assay. The table was pulled from immuneACCESS by TCRdb, which kept in-frame rearrangements only. Such tables lose some clones; where checked, under half of the loss comes from unresolved V genes, and the rest has no known cause. The sample data list under 40,000 clones, and 90% of these were observed just once. About 5.2% of the sample comes from the top ten. This record comes from a study of T cell changes during pregnancy in multiple sclerosis (dated by TCRdb to the late 2010s). For context, the study as a whole: The study examined how the T cell repertoire changed over the course of pregnancy in women with multiple sclerosis.

The germline V gene supplies CDR1 MNHNS and CDR2 SASEGT. The CDR3 has 14 amino acids, counting the end cysteine and phenylalanine. Left in the record is the CDR3 DNA by itself, 42 bases read in frame from the first base. Here the sequenced sample was peripheral blood, taken in the third trimester of pregnancy. Rearrangement joined TRBV6-1 to TRBJ1-4; a tentative D match to TRBD1 spans 6 bases. The source of this sequence is a female donor in good health, enrolled as a control in a pregnancy study. Read as DNA, the sequence is TGTGCCAGCAGGGAAGGGGGACAACGCGAAAAACTGTTTTTT. This codes for CASREGGQREKLFF.